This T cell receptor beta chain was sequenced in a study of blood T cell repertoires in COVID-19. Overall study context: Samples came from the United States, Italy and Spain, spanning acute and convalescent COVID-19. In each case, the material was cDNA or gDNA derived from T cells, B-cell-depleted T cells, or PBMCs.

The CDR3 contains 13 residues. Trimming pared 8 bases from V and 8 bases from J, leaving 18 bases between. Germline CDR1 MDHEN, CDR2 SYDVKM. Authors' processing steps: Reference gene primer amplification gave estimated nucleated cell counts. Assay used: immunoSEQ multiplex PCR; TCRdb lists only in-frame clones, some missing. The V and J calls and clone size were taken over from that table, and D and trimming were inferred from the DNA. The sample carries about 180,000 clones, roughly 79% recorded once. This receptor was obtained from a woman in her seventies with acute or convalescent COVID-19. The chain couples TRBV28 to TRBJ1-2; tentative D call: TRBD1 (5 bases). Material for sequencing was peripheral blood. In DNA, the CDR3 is TGTGCCAGCCGATCGACCGGGGGGTACGGCTACACCTTC. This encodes CASRSTGGYGYTF.